The next 11 T cell receptor beta chains were all read from a single sample in a study of OX40 agonist ivuxolimab in advanced cancers. Method: immunoSEQ multiplex PCR; TCRdb's copy keeps in-frame clones and lacks some. The table lists 98,000 or so clones, around 85% of them singletons. Material: CD4+ or CD8+ T cells sorted from blood, obtained in a trial of the OX40 agonist ivuxolimab. The receptors originated from an adult with an advanced solid tumor such as melanoma, head and neck, liver or kidney cancer.

The chain couples TRBV30 to TRBJ2-2; D assignment may be TRBD1 or TRBD2 (6 bases each). Germline lookup yields CDR1 GTSNPN and CDR2 SVGIG (reference sequence). The V end lost 3 bases, the J end lost 6 bases, and 17 bases lay between the germline ends. The CDR3 sequence is 15 residues long. CDR3 DNA sequence: TGTGCCTGGAGGCCTATAGGGGGGCGGGCCGGGGAGCTGTTTTTT. Its protein is CAWRPIGGRAGELFF.

This chain joins TRBV28 and TRBJ1-2; tentatively, D is TRBD1 (5 bases). The CDR3 is made up of 15 amino acids. The V gene lost 8 bases and the J gene lost 3 bases, with 19 bases spanning the gap. Germline V gene data show CDR1 as MDHEN and CDR2 as SYDVKM. CDR3 loop: CASFTWGTFDYGYTF. The CDR3 DNA sequence: TGTGCCAGCTTTACCTGGGGGACTTTTGACTATGGCTACACCTTC.

The chain links TRBV28 to TRBJ2-1, with 7 bases aligning to TRBD2. This CDR3 has 13 residues. CDR1 and CDR2 from the germline V gene are MDHEN and SYDVKM. With 6 bases clipped from V and 10 bases from J, the junction kept 9 bases outside the gene matches. The CDR3: CASSLGLEAEQFF. The CDR3 DNA is TGTGCCAGCAGCCTTGGACTAGAAGCCGAGCAGTTCTTC.

This clone was counted a single time. The genes are TRBV14 and TRBJ1-3, with TRBD1 matching 9 bases. Per the germline V gene, CDR1 is SGHDN and CDR2 is FVKESK. The trim removed 4 bases at V and 4 bases at J, leaving 5 bases unmatched. The CDR3 has 15 amino acids. This CDR3 reads CASSRDRGTGNTIYF. DNA of the CDR3: TGTGCCAGCAGCCGAGACAGGGGGACGGGAAACACCATATATTTT. Looking up the rest from reference TRBV14 and TRBJ1-3 gives the full variable domain: EAGVTQFPSHSVIEKGQTVTLRCDPISGHDNLYWYRRVMGKEIKFLLHFVKESKQDESGMPNNRFLAERTGGTYSTLKVQPAELEDSGVYFCASSRDRGTGNTIYFGEGSWLTVV.

The chain uses TRBV5-1 and TRBJ2-1; D may be TRBD1 (6 bases). The germline CDR1 and CDR2 sequences are SGHRS and YFSETQ. V shed 2 bases and J shed 7 bases, with 16 bases lying between them. The CDR3 runs to 15 residues. CDR3 DNA: TGCGCCAGCAGCTTACAGGGTAGGGTCGATAATGAGCAGTTCTTC. Its translation: CASSLQGRVDNEQFF.

The CDR3 coding sequence is TGTGCCATCAGTGAGACGACCGCCAATCAGTTCTTC. It specifies CAISETTANQFF. J is TRBJ2-1 and V is TRBV10-3; D is uncertain. The germline V and J ends were trimmed by 2 bases and 13 bases, with 12 bases remaining between them. CDR3 length: 12 residues. Germline CDR1 is ENHRY and CDR2 is SYGVKD.

The rearrangement links TRBV11-2 to TRBJ2-7, with D possibly matching TRBD2 (5 bases). CDR3 size: 11 residues. From germline, CDR1 is SGHAT and CDR2 FQNNGV. The V end was cut by 5 bases, the J end by 4 bases, with 6 bases between. The CDR3 is CASSPGYEQYV. Written as DNA, the CDR3 is TGTGCCAGCAGCCCGGGGTACGAGCAGTACGTC.

This chain connects TRBV5-1 to TRBJ1-1, with D possibly being TRBD1 (6 bases). The germline V gene has CDR1 SGHRS and CDR2 YFSETQ. V was pared by 8 bases and J by 3 bases, with 11 bases between. The CDR3 spans 12 residues. Here the CDR3 DNA reads TGCGCCAGTAGGAGGGGGGACACTGAAGCTTTCTTT. Its translation: CASRRGDTEAFF.

The V call is TRBV6-5, the J call TRBJ2-1; D tentatively reads TRBD1 or TRBD2 (5 bases each). This CDR3 spans 15 amino acids. V was shortened by 3 bases and J by 4 bases, with 13 bases between the two germline ends. The germline V gene encodes CDR1 MNHEY and CDR2 SVGAGI. CDR3 residues: CASSYQSWGYNEQFF. The CDR3 bases are TGTGCCAGCAGTTATCAATCTTGGGGGTACAATGAGCAGTTCTTC.

This chain uses TRBV28 with TRBJ2-7; D call uncertain. Germline CDR1 and CDR2: MDHEN and SYDVKM. V was pared by 6 bases and J by 3 bases, with 12 bases between. This CDR3 spans 13 amino acids. CDR3 loop: CASSSPPGYEQYV. As DNA, the CDR3 is TGTGCCAGCAGCTCCCCCCCGGGCTACGAGCAGTACGTC.

The chain carries TRBV5-1 and TRBJ1-1; D might be TRBD1 (5 bases). CDR1 and CDR2 (germline): SGHRS, YFSETQ. Deletions cut 4 bases from V and 0 bases from J, with 13 bases between. This CDR3 comprises 15 residues. This CDR3 is CASSQGGHMNTEAFF. CDR3 sequence (DNA): TGCGCCAGCAGCCAGGGAGGTCACATGAACACTGAAGCTTTCTTT.